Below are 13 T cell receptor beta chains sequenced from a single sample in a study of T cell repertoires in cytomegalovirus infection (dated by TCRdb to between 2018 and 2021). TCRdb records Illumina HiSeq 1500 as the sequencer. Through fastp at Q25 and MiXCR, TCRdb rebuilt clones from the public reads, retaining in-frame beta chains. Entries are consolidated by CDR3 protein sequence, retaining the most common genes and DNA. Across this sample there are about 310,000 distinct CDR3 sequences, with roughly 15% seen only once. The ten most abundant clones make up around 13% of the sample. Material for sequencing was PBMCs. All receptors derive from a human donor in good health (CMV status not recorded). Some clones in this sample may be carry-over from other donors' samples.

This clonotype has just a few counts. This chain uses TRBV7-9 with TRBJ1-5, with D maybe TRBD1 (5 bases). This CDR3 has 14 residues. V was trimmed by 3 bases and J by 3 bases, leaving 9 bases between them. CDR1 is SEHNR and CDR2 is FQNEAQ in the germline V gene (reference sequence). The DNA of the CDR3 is TGTGCCAGCAGCTTCGGGGCCAACAATCAGCCCCAGCATTTT. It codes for CASSFGANNQPQHF.

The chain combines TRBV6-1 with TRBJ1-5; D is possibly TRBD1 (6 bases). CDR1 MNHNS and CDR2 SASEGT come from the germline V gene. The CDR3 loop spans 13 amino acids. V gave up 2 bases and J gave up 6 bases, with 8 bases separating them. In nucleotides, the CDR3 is TGTGCCAGCAGTGAAAACAGGGCTCAGCCCCAGCATTTT. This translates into CASSENRAQPQHF.

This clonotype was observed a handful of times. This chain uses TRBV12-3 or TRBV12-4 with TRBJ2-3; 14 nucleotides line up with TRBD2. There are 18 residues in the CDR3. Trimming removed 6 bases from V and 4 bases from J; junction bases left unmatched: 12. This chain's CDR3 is CASSPGTSGGPAPDTQYF. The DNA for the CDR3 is TGTGCCAGCAGCCCCGGGACTAGCGGGGGCCCCGCACCAGATACGCAGTATTTT.

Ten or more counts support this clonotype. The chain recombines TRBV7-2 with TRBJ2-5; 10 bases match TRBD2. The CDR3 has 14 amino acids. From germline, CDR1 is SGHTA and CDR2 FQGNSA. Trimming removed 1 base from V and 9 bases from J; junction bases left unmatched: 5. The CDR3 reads CASSLGTSGEPQYF. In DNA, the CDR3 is TGTGCCAGCAGCTTAGGAACTAGCGGGGAGCCCCAGTACTTC. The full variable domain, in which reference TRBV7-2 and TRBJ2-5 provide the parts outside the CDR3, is GAGVSQSPSNKVTEKGKDVELRCDPISGHTALYWYRQSLGQGLEFLIYFQGNSAPDKSGLPSDRFSAERTGGSVSTLTIQRTQQEDSAVYLCASSLGTSGEPQYFGPGTRLLVL.

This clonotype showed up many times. The CDR3 nucleotides read TGTGCCAGCAGTTACTCCACGGACGTAAGAACCTACAATGAGCAGTTCTTC. Translation: CASSYSTDVRTYNEQFF. The genes are TRBV6-2 or TRBV6-3 and TRBJ2-1; unclear D gene. Trimming stripped 0 bases from V and 2 bases from J, with 14 bases between. Germline V CDR1 and CDR2: MNHEY, SVGEGT. This CDR3 is 17 amino acids long.

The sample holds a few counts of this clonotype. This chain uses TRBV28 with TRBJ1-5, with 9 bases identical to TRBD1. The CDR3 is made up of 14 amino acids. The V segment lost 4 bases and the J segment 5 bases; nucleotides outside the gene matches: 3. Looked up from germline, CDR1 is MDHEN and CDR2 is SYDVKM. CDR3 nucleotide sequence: TGTGCCAGCAGTTCGGGACAGGGCCATCAGCCCCAGCATTTT. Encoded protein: CASSSGQGHQPQHF. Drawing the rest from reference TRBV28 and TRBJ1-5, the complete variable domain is DVKVTQSSRYLVKRTGEKVFLECVQDMDHENMFWYRQDPGLGLRLIYFSYDVKMKEKGDIPEGYSVSREKKERFSLILESASTNQTSMYLCASSSGQGHQPQHFGDGTRLSIL.

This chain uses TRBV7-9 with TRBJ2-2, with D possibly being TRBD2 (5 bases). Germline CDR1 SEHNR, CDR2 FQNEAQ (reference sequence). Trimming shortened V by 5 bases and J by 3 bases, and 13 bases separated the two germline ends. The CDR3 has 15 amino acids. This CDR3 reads CASSAAGKYTGELFF. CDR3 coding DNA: TGTGCCAGCAGCGCCGCCGGGAAGTACACCGGGGAGCTGTTTTTT.

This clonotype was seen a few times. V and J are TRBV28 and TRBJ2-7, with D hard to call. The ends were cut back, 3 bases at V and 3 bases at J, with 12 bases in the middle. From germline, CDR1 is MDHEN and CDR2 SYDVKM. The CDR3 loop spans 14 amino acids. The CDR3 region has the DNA TGTGCCAGCAGTTTTACTCGGAGCTACTACGAGCAGTACTTC. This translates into CASSFTRSYYEQYF.

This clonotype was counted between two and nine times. The chain's CDR3 is CASSSIAQETQYF. CDR3 in DNA: TGTGCCAGCAGTTCAATCGCCCAAGAGACCCAGTACTTC. V is TRBV27 and J is TRBJ2-5; D remains unclear. V lost 4 bases and J 1 base, leaving 7 bases between the germline ends. In germline, CDR1 is MNHEY, CDR2 SMNVEV (reference sequence). The CDR3 consists of 13 residues.

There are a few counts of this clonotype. The DNA for the CDR3 is TGTGCCAGCTCACCCCCGGGACAGTGGATGATCTACACCTTC. This encodes CASSPPGQWMIYTF. The genes are TRBV28 and TRBJ1-2, with 7 bases lining up with TRBD1. The length of the CDR3 is 14 residues. Germline values: CDR1 MDHEN, CDR2 SYDVKM. V gave up 8 bases and J gave up 10 bases; unmatched junction bases: 16.

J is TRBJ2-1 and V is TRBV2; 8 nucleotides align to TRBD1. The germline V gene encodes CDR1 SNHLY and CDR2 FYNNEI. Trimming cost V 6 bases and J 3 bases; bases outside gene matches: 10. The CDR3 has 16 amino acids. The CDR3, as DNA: TGTGCCAGCAGCCTCGACCGGACAGGGAACTACAATGAGCAGTTCTTC. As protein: CASSLDRTGNYNEQFF.

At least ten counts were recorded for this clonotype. This CDR3 is CASSYSQVPDTQYF. The DNA of the CDR3 is TGTGCCAGCAGTTACTCACAGGTACCAGATACGCAGTATTTT. The rearrangement joins TRBV6-5 to TRBJ2-3; possibly TRBD1 for D (5 bases). V was cut by 0 bases and J by 4 bases, with 8 bases left in between. The CDR3 totals 14 residues. Germline values: CDR1 MNHEY, CDR2 SVGAGI.

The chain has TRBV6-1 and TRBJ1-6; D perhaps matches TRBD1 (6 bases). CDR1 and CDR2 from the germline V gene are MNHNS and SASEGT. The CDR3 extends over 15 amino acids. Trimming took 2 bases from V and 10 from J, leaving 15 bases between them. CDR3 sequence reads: CASSEQGIMGSPLHF. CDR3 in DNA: TGTGCCAGCAGTGAACAGGGGATTATGGGATCACCCCTCCACTTT.